What follows are 26 T cell receptor beta chains derived from one specimen sequenced in a study of blood T cell repertoires in COVID-19. TCRdb keeps only in-frame clones here, not all; method: immunoSEQ multiplex PCR. The repertoire holds 150,000 to 200,000 clones, around four fifths seen once, with around 0.93% in the top ten. Sequencing input: peripheral blood. These receptors all stem from a man aged 60 to 75 with COVID-19, enrolled during active disease.

The genes are TRBV30 and TRBJ2-2, with D unresolved. Trimming shortened V by 0 bases and J by 8 bases, and 4 bases separated the two germline ends. The CDR3 consists of 11 residues. Germline CDR1 reads GTSNPN; CDR2 reads SVGIG (reference sequence). Written as DNA, the CDR3 is TGTGCCTGGAGTGTACTAGGGGAGCTGTTTTTT. Translated: CAWSVLGELFF.

This clone has just one count. V is TRBV6-5 and J is TRBJ2-1; 7 bases are a match to TRBD1. This CDR3 has 14 amino acids. After removal of 5 bases from V and 10 bases from J, the junction contained 11 bases not matched to a gene. CDR1 MNHEY and CDR2 SVGAGI come from the germline V gene. The CDR3 DNA sequence: TGTGCCAGCAGTCCGGGACAGCGCATGGGGGAGCAGTTCTTC. It encodes CASSPGQRMGEQFF.

Points on this clone: This specimen includes other DNA sequences encoding the same CDR3. This chain joins TRBV9 and TRBJ2-5, with a possible D match to TRBD1 (5 bases). V lost 0 bases and J lost 5, with 11 bases in between. This CDR3 has 14 amino acids. Germline loops: CDR1 SGDLS, CDR2 YYNGEE. CDR3 sequence: CASSVDRGAETQYF. The CDR3 DNA follows: TGTGCCAGCAGCGTAGATAGGGGTGCGGAGACCCAGTACTTC.

This clone was counted a few times. The genes are TRBV5-1 and TRBJ1-2; D call uncertain. In germline, CDR1 is SGHRS, CDR2 YFSETQ. This CDR3 region has 13 residues. Trimming shortened V by 1 base and J by 8 bases, and 12 bases separated the two germline ends. The CDR3 DNA follows: TGCGCCAGCAGCTTGAGCGGTCTCGAAGGCTACACCTTC. Residues: CASSLSGLEGYTF. Based on the CDR3 plus reference TRBV5-1 and TRBJ1-2, the full variable domain is KAGVTQTPRYLIKTRGQQVTLSCSPISGHRSVSWYQQTPGQGLQFLFEYFSETQRNKGNFPGRFSGRQFSNSRSEMNVSTLELGDSALYLCASSLSGLEGYTFGSGTRLTVV.

The chain carries TRBV10-3 and TRBJ1-1, with TRBD1 identical over 9 bases. The V gene end was trimmed by 7 bases and the J gene end by 4 bases; junction bases not matched to a gene: 4. This CDR3 has 13 amino acids. The germline V gene has CDR1 ENHRY and CDR2 SYGVKD. The CDR3 DNA follows: TGTGCCATCACCGGGACAGGGAGCACTGAAGCTTTCTTT. Amino acid sequence: CAITGTGSTEAFF.

V is TRBV5-1 and J is TRBJ2-7, with D unresolved. Trimming stripped 7 bases from V and 1 base from J, with 15 bases between. The CDR3 covers 14 residues. Germline V gene lookup returns CDR1 SGHRS and CDR2 YFSETQ. CDR3 residues: CASSYLEVSYEQYF. The DNA of the CDR3 is TGCGCCAGCTCATACCTAGAAGTTTCCTACGAGCAGTACTTC. The variable domain in full, with the rest retrieved from reference TRBV5-1 and TRBJ2-7, is KAGVTQTPRYLIKTRGQQVTLSCSPISGHRSVSWYQQTPGQGLQFLFEYFSETQRNKGNFPGRFSGRQFSNSRSEMNVSTLELGDSALYLCASSYLEVSYEQYFGPGTRLTVT.

The chain carries TRBV19 and TRBJ1-1; 7 bases are shared with TRBD1. V lost 10 bases and J lost 8; bases outside the gene matches: 7. The length of the CDR3 is 11 residues. The germline CDR1 and CDR2 sequences are LNHDA and SQIVND (reference sequence). DNA of the CDR3: TGTGCCATCAACAGGGGTCCCGAAGCTTTCTTT. It is translated as CAINRGPEAFF.

DNA of the CDR3: TGTGCCAGCAGTTGGGACAGGGTGAATGTGCCTGAAGCTTTCTTT. Its translation is CASSWDRVNVPEAFF. The chain joins TRBV6-5 to TRBJ1-1; TRBD1 aligns across 9 bases. V shed 4 bases and J 6 bases; nucleotides not matched to a gene: 9. The germline V gene encodes CDR1 MNHEY and CDR2 SVGAGI. This CDR3 is 15 amino acids long.

V and J are TRBV28 and TRBJ1-2; D ambiguous. The V and J ends lost 2 bases and 2 bases respectively, with 6 bases between them. Germline CDR1 MDHEN, CDR2 SYDVKM. The CDR3 spans 13 residues. CDR3 in amino acids: CASSLEANYGYTF. The DNA of the CDR3 is TGTGCCAGCAGTTTAGAGGCAAACTATGGCTACACCTTC.

The chain carries TRBV7-6 and TRBJ2-5; D uncertain. Germline CDR1 is SGHVS and CDR2 is FNYEAQ. CDR3 size: 13 residues. Trimming removed 5 bases at V and 1 base at J, with 8 bases between. The CDR3 spells CASSPDSQETQYF. CDR3 bases: TGTGCCAGCAGCCCCGACTCCCAAGAGACCCAGTACTTC.

The chain combines TRBV18 with TRBJ2-2; no reliable D call. V was trimmed by 6 bases and J by 8 bases, leaving 7 bases between them. CDR1 and CDR2 (germline): KGHSH, LQKENI. The CDR3 totals 11 residues. This chain's CDR3 is CASSPSGELFF. CDR3 bases: TGTGCCAGCTCCCCCTCGGGGGAGCTGTTTTTT.

This clone was counted a single time. Here the CDR3 DNA reads TGCGCCAGCAGTCCCACGGGACAGGGCACAGATACGCAGTATTTT. This sequence encodes CASSPTGQGTDTQYF. The chain uses TRBV23-1 and TRBJ2-3; 8 bases line up with TRBD1. TRBV23-1 is an ORF, and what it does is uncertain. With V trimmed by 4 bases and J by 1 base, 4 bases remained unmatched. The CDR3 length is 15 residues.

The chain couples TRBV7-9 to TRBJ2-3, with 15 bases that match TRBD2. Germline lookup yields CDR1 SEHNR and CDR2 FQNEAQ (reference sequence). The CDR3 spans 17 residues. V was clipped by 4 bases and J by 3 bases; unmatched bases: 5. The chain's CDR3 is CASSSGLAGGRTDTQYF. CDR3 nucleotides: TGTGCCAGCAGCTCGGGACTAGCGGGAGGTCGTACAGATACGCAGTATTTT.

A few counts support this clone. This sequence joins TRBV13 and TRBJ1-4; D ambiguous. The V end was cut by 5 bases, the J end by 7 bases, with 14 bases between. The germline gives CDR1 PRHDT, CDR2 FYEKMQ (reference sequence). The CDR3 is 14 amino acids. Written as DNA, the CDR3 is TGTGCCAGCAGCCGGGGTGTATTAGCTGAAAAACTGTTTTTT. Protein sequence: CASSRGVLAEKLFF.

This clone appeared many times. V and J are TRBV7-2 and TRBJ1-1, with 8 nucleotides matching TRBD1. V lost 5 bases and J lost 5; bases outside the gene matches: 7. The CDR3 consists of 14 residues. Looked up from germline, CDR1 is SGHTA and CDR2 is FQGNSA. The CDR3 nucleotides read TGTGCCAGCAGCCTACGGACAGGGCCTACTGAAGCTTTCTTT. Its translation: CASSLRTGPTEAFF.

This clone is a singleton in its sample. This chain links TRBV10-3 with TRBJ2-7; maybe TRBD1 (6 bases). Trimming took 3 bases from V and 0 from J, leaving 15 bases between them. The CDR3 totals 16 residues. Germline loops: CDR1 ENHRY, CDR2 SYGVKD. The CDR3 loop is CAISDPGTPSSYEQYF. In DNA, the CDR3 is TGTGCCATCAGTGACCCCGGGACACCGAGCTCCTACGAGCAGTACTTC.

The J gene is TRBJ1-2, the V gene TRBV5-1, with 7 bases that match TRBD1. With 7 bases clipped from V and 8 bases from J, the junction kept 14 bases outside the gene matches. CDR3 length: 14 amino acids. Germline V gene sequence: CDR1 SGHRS, CDR2 YFSETQ. The CDR3 DNA sequence: TGCGCCAGCGGACGTCCCGGGACAGTTTCAGGCTACACCTTC. Translated, it gives CASGRPGTVSGYTF. Filled out from reference TRBV5-1 and TRBJ1-2, the complete variable domain reads KAGVTQTPRYLIKTRGQQVTLSCSPISGHRSVSWYQQTPGQGLQFLFEYFSETQRNKGNFPGRFSGRQFSNSRSEMNVSTLELGDSALYLCASGRPGTVSGYTFGSGTRLTVV.

The V gene is TRBV24-1, the J gene TRBJ2-5, with D perhaps matching TRBD2 (7 bases). This CDR3 has 18 amino acids. V was trimmed by 6 bases and J by 1 base, leaving 23 bases between them. The germline V gene encodes CDR1 KGHDR and CDR2 SFDVKD. In DNA form, the CDR3 reads TGTGCCACCAGTTCGAGTCGGGGGGCGGAGCGGGGCCAAGAGACCCAGTACTTC. It specifies CATSSSRGAERGQETQYF.

This clone was seen a few times. The chain couples TRBV19 to TRBJ1-5; 7 bases fit TRBD1. Germline V gene lookup returns CDR1 LNHDA and CDR2 SQIVND (reference sequence). This CDR3 contains 13 residues. With 6 bases clipped from V and 5 bases from J, the junction kept 4 bases outside the gene matches. The CDR3 loop is CASSRDSYQPQHF. The CDR3, as DNA: TGTGCCAGTAGCCGGGACAGCTATCAGCCCCAGCATTTT.

This chain joins TRBV7-3 and TRBJ2-5; possibly TRBD2 for D (6 bases). The length of the CDR3 is 14 residues. Germline assignment: CDR1 SGHTA and CDR2 FQGTGA. Trimming took 4 bases from V and 5 from J, leaving 14 bases between them. The CDR3 DNA sequence: TGTGCCAGCAGCTCGCGGGGCGCAGGGGAGACCCAGTACTTC. The encoded protein is CASSSRGAGETQYF.

The gene calls are TRBV6-6 and TRBJ2-2, with D possibly TRBD1 on 5 matching bases. The CDR3 covers 15 residues. V was shortened by 2 bases and J by 5 bases, with 12 bases between the two germline ends. Germline CDR1 and CDR2: MNHNY and SVGAGI (reference sequence). CDR3 DNA: TGTGCCAGCAGTTACACCAGGGAAGGGACCGGGGAGCTGTTTTTT. The encoded protein is CASSYTREGTGELFF.

This chain connects TRBV6-5 to TRBJ2-1; weak D call: TRBD2 (6 bases). CDR3 length: 15 amino acids. Trimming took 2 bases from V and 4 from J, leaving 12 bases between them. In germline, CDR1 is MNHEY, CDR2 SVGAGI. The CDR3 region has the DNA TGTGCCAGCAGTTACCGTCTAGCGCCTTACAATGAGCAGTTCTTC. Translating it yields CASSYRLAPYNEQFF.

A word on this clone: Other DNA sequences in the sample encode the same CDR3. The chain is built from TRBV9 and TRBJ1-2; D might be TRBD1 (5 bases). Trimming shortened V by 0 bases and J by 5 bases, and 5 bases separated the two germline ends. There are 12 residues in the CDR3. Germline-derived CDR1 and CDR2 are SGDLS and YYNGEE. The CDR3 nucleotides read TGTGCCAGCAGCGTAGCAGGGTATGGCTACACCTTC. Translating it yields CASSVAGYGYTF.

This chain links TRBV15 with TRBJ2-7; 7 bases match TRBD1. This CDR3 has 14 amino acids. J was trimmed by 7 bases and V by 1 base; bases with no gene match: 7. Germline CDR1 is LNHNV and CDR2 is YYDKDF (reference sequence). The CDR3 DNA reads as TGTGCCACCAGCAGAGGCGACGGACAGGTTGAGCAGTACTTC. Amino acid sequence: CATSRGDGQVEQYF.

This clone has a single count. The chain recombines TRBV27 with TRBJ1-1; TRBD1 might be the D (5 bases). The V gene lost 6 bases and the J gene lost 0 bases, with 11 bases spanning the gap. The CDR3 is 14 amino acids. Germline CDR1 MNHEY, CDR2 SMNVEV (reference sequence). The DNA of the CDR3 is TGTGCCAGCAGACCCTCAGGGCTGAACACTGAAGCTTTCTTT. Encoded protein: CASRPSGLNTEAFF.

The chain recombines TRBV20-1 with TRBJ1-3, with D possibly matching TRBD1 (5 bases). Germline CDR1 and CDR2: DFQATT and SNEGSKA (reference sequence). V shed 7 bases and J shed 3 bases, with 7 bases lying between them. The CDR3 contains 11 residues. The CDR3 bases are TGCAGTGGGGGGGGTGGAAACACCATATATTTT. The encoded protein is CSGGGGNTIYF.